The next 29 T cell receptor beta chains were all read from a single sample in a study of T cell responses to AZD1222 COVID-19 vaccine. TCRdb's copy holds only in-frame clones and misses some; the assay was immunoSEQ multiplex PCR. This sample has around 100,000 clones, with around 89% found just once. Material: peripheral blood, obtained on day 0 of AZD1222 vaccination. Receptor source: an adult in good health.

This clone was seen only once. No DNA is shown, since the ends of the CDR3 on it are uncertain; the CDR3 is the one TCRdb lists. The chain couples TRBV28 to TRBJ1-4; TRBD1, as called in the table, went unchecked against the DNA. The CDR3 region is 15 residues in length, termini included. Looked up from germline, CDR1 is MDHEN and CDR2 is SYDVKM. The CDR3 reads CASSFGPGGGEKLFF.

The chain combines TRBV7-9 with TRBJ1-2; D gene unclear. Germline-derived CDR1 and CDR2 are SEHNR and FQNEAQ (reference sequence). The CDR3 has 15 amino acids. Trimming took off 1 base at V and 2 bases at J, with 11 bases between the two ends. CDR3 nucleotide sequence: TGTGCCAGCAGCTTAGAATGGCCAGCAAACTATGGCTACACCTTC. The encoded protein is CASSLEWPANYGYTF.

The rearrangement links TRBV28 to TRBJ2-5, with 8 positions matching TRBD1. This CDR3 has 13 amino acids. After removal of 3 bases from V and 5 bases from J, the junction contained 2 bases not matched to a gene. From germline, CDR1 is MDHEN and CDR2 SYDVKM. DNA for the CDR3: TGTGCCAGCAGTTTTGGGGACAGGGAGACCCAGTACTTC. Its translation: CASSFGDRETQYF.

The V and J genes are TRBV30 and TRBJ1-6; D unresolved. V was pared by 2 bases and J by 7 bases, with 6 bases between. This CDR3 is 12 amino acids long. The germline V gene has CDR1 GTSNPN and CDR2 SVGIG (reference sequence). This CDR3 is CAWSPGNSPLHF. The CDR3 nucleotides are TGTGCCTGGAGTCCCGGAAATTCACCCCTCCACTTT.

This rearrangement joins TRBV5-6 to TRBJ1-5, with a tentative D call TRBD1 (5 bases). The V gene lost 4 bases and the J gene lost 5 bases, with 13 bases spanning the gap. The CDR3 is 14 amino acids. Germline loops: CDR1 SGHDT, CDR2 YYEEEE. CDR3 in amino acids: CASSRGPEDQPQHF. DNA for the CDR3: TGTGCCAGCAGCCGGGGCCCGGAAGATCAGCCCCAGCATTTT.

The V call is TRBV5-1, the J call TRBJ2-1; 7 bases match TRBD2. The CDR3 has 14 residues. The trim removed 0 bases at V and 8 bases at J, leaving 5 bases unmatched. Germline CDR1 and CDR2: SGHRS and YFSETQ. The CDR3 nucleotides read TGCGCCAGCAGCTTGGTTACTAGCGAGGATGAGCAGTTCTTC. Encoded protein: CASSLVTSEDEQFF.

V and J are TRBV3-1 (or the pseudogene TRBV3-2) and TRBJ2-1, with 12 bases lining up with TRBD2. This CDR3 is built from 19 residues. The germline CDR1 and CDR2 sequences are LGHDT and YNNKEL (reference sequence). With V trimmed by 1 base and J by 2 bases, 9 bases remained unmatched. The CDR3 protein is CASSQAPGGLAGTYNEQFF. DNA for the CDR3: TGTGCCAGCAGCCAAGCTCCGGGAGGACTAGCGGGGACCTACAATGAGCAGTTCTTC.

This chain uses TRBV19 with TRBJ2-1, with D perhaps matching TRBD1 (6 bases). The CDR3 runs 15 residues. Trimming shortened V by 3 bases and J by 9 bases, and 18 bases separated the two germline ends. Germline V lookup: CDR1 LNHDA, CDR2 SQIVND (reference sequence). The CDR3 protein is CASSISGRGRGEQFF. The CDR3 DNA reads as TGTGCCAGTAGTATTTCTGGCAGGGGACGAGGTGAGCAGTTCTTC. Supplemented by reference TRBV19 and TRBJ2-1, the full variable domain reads DGGITQSPKYLFRKEGQNVTLSCEQNLNHDAMYWYRQDPGQGLRLIYYSQIVNDFQKGDIAEGYSVSREKKESFPLTVTSAQKNPTAFYLCASSISGRGRGEQFFGPGTRLTVL.

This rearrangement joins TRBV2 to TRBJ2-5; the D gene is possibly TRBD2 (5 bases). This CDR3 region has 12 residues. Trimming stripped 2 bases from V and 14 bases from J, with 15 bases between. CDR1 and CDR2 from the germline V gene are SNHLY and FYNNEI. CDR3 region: CASSERGGRLYF. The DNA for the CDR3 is TGTGCCAGCAGTGAACGTGGTGGGAGACTCTACTTC.

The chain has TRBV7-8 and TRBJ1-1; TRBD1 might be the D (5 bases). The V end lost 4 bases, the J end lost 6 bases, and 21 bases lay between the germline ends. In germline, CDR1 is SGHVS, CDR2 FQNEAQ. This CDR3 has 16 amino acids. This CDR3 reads CASSSSSDTRTSEAFF. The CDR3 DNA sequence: TGTGCCAGCAGCTCCAGCTCGGACACCCGAACGTCTGAAGCTTTCTTT.

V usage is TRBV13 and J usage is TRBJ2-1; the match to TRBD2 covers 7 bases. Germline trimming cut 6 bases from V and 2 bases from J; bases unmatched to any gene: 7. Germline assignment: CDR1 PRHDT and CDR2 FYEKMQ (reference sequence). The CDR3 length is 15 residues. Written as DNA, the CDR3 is TGTGCCAGCAGGTCTGGACTAGGAACCTACAATGAGCAGTTCTTC. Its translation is CASRSGLGTYNEQFF.

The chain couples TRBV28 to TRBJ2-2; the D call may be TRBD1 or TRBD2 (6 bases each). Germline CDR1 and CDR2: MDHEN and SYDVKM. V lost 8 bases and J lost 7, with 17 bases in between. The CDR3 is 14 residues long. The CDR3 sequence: CASSYSGGRGELFF. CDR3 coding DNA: TGTGCCAGCTCCTATTCCGGGGGCCGCGGGGAGCTGTTTTTT.

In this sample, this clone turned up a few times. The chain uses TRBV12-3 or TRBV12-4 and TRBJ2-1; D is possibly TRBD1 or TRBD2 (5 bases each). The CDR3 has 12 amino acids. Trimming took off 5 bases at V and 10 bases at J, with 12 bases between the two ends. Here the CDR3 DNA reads TGTGCCAGCAGTCCCCGGGACGGGGAGCAGTTCTTC. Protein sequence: CASSPRDGEQFF.

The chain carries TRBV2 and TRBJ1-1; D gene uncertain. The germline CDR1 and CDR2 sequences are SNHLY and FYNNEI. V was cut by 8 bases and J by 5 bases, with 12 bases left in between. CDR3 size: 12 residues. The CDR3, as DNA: TGTGCCAGCTCGACGGTTCAAACTGAAGCTTTCTTT. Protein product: CASSTVQTEAFF.

The CDR3 bases are TGTGCCAGCAACCCGGGGATATCCTACGAGCAGTACTTC. It yields the protein CASNPGISYEQYF. The chain recombines TRBV6-5 with TRBJ2-7, with a tentative D call TRBD2 (5 bases). Per germline, CDR1 MNHEY and CDR2 SVGAGI. This CDR3 spans 13 amino acids. V was shortened by 7 bases and J by 1 base, with 11 bases between the two germline ends.

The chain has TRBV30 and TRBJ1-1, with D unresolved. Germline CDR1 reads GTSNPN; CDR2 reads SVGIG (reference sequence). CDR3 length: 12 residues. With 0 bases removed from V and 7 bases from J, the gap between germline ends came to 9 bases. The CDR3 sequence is CAWSVPGFEAFF. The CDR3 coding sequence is TGTGCCTGGAGTGTACCTGGCTTTGAAGCTTTCTTT. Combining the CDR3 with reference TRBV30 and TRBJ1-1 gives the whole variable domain SQTIHQWPATLVQPVGSPLSLECTVEGTSNPNLYWYRQAAGRGLQLLFYSVGIGQISSEVPQNLSASRPQDRQFILSSKKLLLSDSGFYLCAWSVPGFEAFFGQGTRLTVV.

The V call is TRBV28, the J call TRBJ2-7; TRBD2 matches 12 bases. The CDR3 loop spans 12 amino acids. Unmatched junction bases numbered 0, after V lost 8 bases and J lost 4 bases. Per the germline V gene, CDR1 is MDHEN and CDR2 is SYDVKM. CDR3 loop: CASGLAGYEQYF. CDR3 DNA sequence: TGTGCCAGCGGACTAGCGGGGTACGAGCAGTACTTC.

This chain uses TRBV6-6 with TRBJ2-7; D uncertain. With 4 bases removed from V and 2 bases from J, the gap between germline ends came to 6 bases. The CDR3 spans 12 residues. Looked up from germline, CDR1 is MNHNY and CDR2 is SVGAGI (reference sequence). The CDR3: CASSSGPYEQYF. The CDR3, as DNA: TGTGCCAGCAGTTCGGGCCCCTACGAGCAGTACTTC.

CDR3 sequence reads: CASSPLLGGADNEQFF. The CDR3 DNA reads as TGTGCCAGCTCACCCCTTCTCGGGGGGGCGGACAATGAGCAGTTCTTC. This chain connects TRBV18 to TRBJ2-1; 8 bases are shared with TRBD2. Germline loops: CDR1 KGHSH, CDR2 LQKENI. With 3 bases clipped from V and 5 bases from J, the junction kept 9 bases outside the gene matches. The CDR3 sequence is 16 residues long.

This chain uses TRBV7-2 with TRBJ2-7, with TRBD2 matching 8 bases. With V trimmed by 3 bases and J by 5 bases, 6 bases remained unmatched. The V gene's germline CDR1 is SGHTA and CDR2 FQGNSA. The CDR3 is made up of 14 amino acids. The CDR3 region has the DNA TGTGCCAGCAGCTTGAACGGGAGGGCCCACGAGCAGTACTTC. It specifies CASSLNGRAHEQYF.

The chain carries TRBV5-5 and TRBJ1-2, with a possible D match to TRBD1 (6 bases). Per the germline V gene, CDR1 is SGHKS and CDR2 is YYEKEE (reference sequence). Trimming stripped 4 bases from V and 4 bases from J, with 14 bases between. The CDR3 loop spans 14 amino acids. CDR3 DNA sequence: TGTGCCAGCAGCCCAGGACAGTCACGCTATGGCTACACCTTC. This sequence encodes CASSPGQSRYGYTF. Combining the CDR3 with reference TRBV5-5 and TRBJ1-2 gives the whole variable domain DAGVTQSPTHLIKTRGQQVTLRCSPISGHKSVSWYQQVLGQGPQFIFQYYEKEERGRGNFPDRFSARQFPNYSSELNVNALLLGDSALYLCASSPGQSRYGYTFGSGTRLTVV.

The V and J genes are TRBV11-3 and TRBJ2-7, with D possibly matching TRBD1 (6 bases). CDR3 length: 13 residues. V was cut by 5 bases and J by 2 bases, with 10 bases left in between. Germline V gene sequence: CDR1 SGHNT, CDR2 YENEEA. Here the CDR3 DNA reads TGTGCCAGCAGCAGGGGACAAGCCTACGAGCAGTACTTC. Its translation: CASSRGQAYEQYF.

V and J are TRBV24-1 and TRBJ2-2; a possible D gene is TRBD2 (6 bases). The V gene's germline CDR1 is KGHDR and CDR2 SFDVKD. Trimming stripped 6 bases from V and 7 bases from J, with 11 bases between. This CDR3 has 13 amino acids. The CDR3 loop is CATSLLGGGELFF. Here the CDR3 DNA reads TGTGCCACCAGTCTTTTGGGGGGCGGGGAGCTGTTTTTT.

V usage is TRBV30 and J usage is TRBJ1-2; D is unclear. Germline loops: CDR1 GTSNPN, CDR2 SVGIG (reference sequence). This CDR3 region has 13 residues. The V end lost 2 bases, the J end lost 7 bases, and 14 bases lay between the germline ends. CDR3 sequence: CAWSLGVRRGYTF. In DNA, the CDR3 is TGTGCCTGGAGTCTCGGGGTCCGTCGTGGCTACACCTTC.

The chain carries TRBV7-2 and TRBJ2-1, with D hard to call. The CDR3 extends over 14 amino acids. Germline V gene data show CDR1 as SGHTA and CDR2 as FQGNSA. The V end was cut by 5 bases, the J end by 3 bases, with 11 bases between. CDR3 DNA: TGTGCCAGCAGCGCAGATAATTACTACAATGAGCAGTTCTTC. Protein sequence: CASSADNYYNEQFF.

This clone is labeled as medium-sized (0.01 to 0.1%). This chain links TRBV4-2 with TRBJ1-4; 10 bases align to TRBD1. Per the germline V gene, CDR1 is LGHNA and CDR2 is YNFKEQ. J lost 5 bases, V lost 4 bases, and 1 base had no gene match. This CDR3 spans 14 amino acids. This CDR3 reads CASSPGQGNEKLFF. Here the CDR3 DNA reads TGTGCCAGCAGCCCGGGACAGGGGAATGAAAAACTGTTTTTT.

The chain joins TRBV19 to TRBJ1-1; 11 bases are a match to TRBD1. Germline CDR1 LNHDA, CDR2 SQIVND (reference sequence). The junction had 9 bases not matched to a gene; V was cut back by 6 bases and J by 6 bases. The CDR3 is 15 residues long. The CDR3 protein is CASRMGTGGNAEAFF. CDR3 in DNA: TGTGCCAGTAGGATGGGGACAGGGGGAAACGCTGAAGCTTTCTTT. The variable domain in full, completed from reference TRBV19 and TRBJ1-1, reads DGGITQSPKYLFRKEGQNVTLSCEQNLNHDAMYWYRQDPGQGLRLIYYSQIVNDFQKGDIAEGYSVSREKKESFPLTVTSAQKNPTAFYLCASRMGTGGNAEAFFGQGTRLTVV.

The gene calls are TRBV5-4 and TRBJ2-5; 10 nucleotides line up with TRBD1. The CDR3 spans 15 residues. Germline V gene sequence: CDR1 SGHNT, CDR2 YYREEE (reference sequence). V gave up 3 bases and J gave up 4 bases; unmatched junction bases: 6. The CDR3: CASSSGQGGSETQYF. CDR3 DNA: TGTGCCAGCAGCTCCGGACAGGGGGGCTCAGAGACCCAGTACTTC.

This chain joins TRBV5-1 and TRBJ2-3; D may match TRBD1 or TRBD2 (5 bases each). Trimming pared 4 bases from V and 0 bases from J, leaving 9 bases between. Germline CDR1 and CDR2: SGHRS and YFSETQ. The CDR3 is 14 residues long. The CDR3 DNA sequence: TGCGCCAGCAGCCCGGGACCCAGCACAGATACGCAGTATTTT. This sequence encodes CASSPGPSTDTQYF.